The rows below give T cell receptor beta chains drawn from one sample of a study of blood T cell repertoires in COVID-19. Data came from immunoSEQ multiplex PCR; TCRdb stores just in-frame clones and leaves some out. The sample contains over 200,000 clones, more than 70% of which appear only once. Sequences were obtained from peripheral blood. The receptors were sampled from a woman between 45 and 60 years old with acute or convalescent COVID-19. Each CDR3 is given with its conserved first and last residue. Each record gives: clone size, V gene, D gene, J gene, CDR3 DNA, CDR3 protein. D genes are given only for firm matches. Size tells how often a clone was seen (once, few, many) or the class of an expanded clone, and some rows leave it out.

size: NA; V: TRBV29-1; D: TRBD2; J: TRBJ2-1; DNA: TGCAGCGGAAAGCGGGGCTGGTCCGATGAGCAGTTCTTC; CDR3: CSGKRGWSDEQFF
size: few; V: TRBV5-1; D: TRBD2; J: TRBJ2-1; DNA: TGCGCCAGCAGCCCATTAGCGGGATCCTACAATGAGCAGTTCTTC; CDR3: CASSPLAGSYNEQFF
size: NA; V: TRBV2; D: NA; J: TRBJ1-1; DNA: TGTGCCAGCCGATCCAGGGTCCCTCTAGCTGAAGCTTTCTTT; CDR3: CASRSRVPLAEAFF
size: NA; V: TRBV7-9; D: TRBD1; J: TRBJ2-3; DNA: TGTGCCAGCAGCTCCCTGACAGGGCCCCGCACAGATACGCAGTATTTT; CDR3: CASSSLTGPRTDTQYF
size: NA; V: TRBV5-1; D: NA; J: TRBJ1-2; DNA: TGCGCCAGCAGCTTAGACAGGCTAAACTATGGCTACACCTTC; CDR3: CASSLDRLNYGYTF
size: NA; V: TRBV4-1; D: TRBD2; J: TRBJ2-1; DNA: TGCGCCAGCAGCCAAGACCCCGGGACTAGCGGTTACAATGAGCAGTTCTTC; CDR3: CASSQDPGTSGYNEQFF
size: many; V: TRBV4-1; D: NA; J: TRBJ2-5; DNA: TGCGCCAGCAGCCCCCTGGGCAGCACCATCCAAGAGACCCAGTACTTC; CDR3: CASSPLGSTIQETQYF
size: NA; V: TRBV28; D: NA; J: TRBJ2-3; DNA: TGTGCCAGCAGCCCACAGGGCACAGATACGCAGTATTTT; CDR3: CASSPQGTDTQYF
size: NA; V: TRBV29-1; D: NA; J: TRBJ1-2; DNA: TGCAGCGTTGAGTTTGATACACCTAACTATGGCTACACCTTC; CDR3: CSVEFDTPNYGYTF
size: NA; V: TRBV21-1; D: NA; J: TRBJ1-4; DNA: TGTGCCAGCACGGGACACAACGAGGAAAAACTGTTTTTT; CDR3: CASTGHNEEKLFF
size: NA; V: TRBV7-9; D: TRBD1; J: TRBJ1-2; DNA: TGTGCCAGCAGCGTGGACAGGGGGTTTAACTATGGCTACACCTTC; CDR3: CASSVDRGFNYGYTF
size: NA; V: TRBV7-9; D: NA; J: TRBJ2-7; DNA: TGTGCCAGCAGCCCCCGGGTCGTGCCCAACGAGCAGTACTTC; CDR3: CASSPRVVPNEQYF
size: NA; V: TRBV5-6; D: TRBD1; J: TRBJ1-1; DNA: TGTGCCAGCGCAGACAGGGGTGGCTTGACTGAAGCTTTCTTT; CDR3: CASADRGGLTEAFF
size: NA; V: TRBV30; D: NA; J: TRBJ2-7; DNA: TGTGCCTGGACCAACAGGAGGGGGGGCTCCTACGAGCAGTACTTC; CDR3: CAWTNRRGGSYEQYF
size: NA; V: TRBV12-3/TRBV12-4; D: TRBD1; J: TRBJ2-1; DNA: TGTGCCAGCCAACTGACGACAGGGATGGGGCAGTTCTTC; CDR3: CASQLTTGMGQFF
size: NA; V: TRBV4-2; D: TRBD2; J: TRBJ2-3; DNA: TGTGCCAGCAGCCAAGAGATGGAAACGGGAGGGTTCACAGATACGCAGTATTTT; CDR3: CASSQEMETGGFTDTQYF